This entry describes one T cell receptor beta chain. The sample originates from a study of blood T cell repertoires in COVID-19. Sequencing used immunoSEQ multiplex PCR; TCRdb keeps in-frame clones, though not all of them. The sample has roughly 430,000 clones; roughly 90% are singletons. The V and J ends lost 2 bases and 5 bases, in that order; junction bases with no gene match: 3. CDR3 size: 13 residues. Per germline, CDR1 LGHDT and CDR2 YNNKEL (reference sequence). V and J are TRBV3-1 (or the pseudogene TRBV3-2) and TRBJ2-7, with 7 nucleotides matching TRBD2. The sequenced material came from PBMCs or T cells enriched from blood (not recorded which). This TCR came from a woman in her late teens or twenties who had been exposed to COVID-19. The CDR3, as DNA: TGTGCCAGCAGCCAAAGGGCGGGAGACGAGCAGTACTTC. Amino acids: CASSQRAGDEQYF.